The present T cell receptor beta chain was sequenced within a study of a mutant IDH1 vaccine in newly diagnosed glioma. Study details: Patients arrived already treated with radiotherapy, temozolomide, or both, most having had both.

Produced via immunoSEQ multiplex PCR; TCRdb's table is partial and in-frame only. The table shows over 25,000 clones, with 88% occurring only once. This CDR3 region has 15 residues. Per the germline V gene, CDR1 is SNHLY and CDR2 is FYNNEI. V lost 7 bases to trimming and J lost 5 bases, with 18 bases between them. A note on this clone: The antigen is undetermined.

The time point denotes: week 23, last vaccination. Every single dose of the vaccine, 300 ug of mutant IDH1 20-mer peptide, came with topical imiquimod. The sequencing here drew on PBMCs, taken from a glioma patient whose treatment included an IDH1 peptide vaccine. The V call is TRBV2, the J call TRBJ1-5; tentatively, D is TRBD1 (5 bases). This clonotype was sampled from a man aged 40-50 years with glioma. CDR3 region: CASTPGRGDYQPQHF. The CDR3 nucleotides are TGTGCCAGCACCCCGGGGAGGGGCGATTATCAGCCCCAGCATTTT.